What follows describes a single T cell receptor (beta chain). CDR1 is GTSNPN and CDR2 is SVGIG in the germline V gene (reference sequence). The CDR3 is 15 residues long. V shed 0 bases, J shed 3 bases, and the junction held 5 bases outside the gene matches. The data derive from a study of CD8 T cells in Susac syndrome. Reverse transcription of 0.5 to 1 ug RNA was performed with random hexamers. Amplification of TCR beta CDR3 used immunoSEQ multiplex PCR across 54 Vbeta and 13 Jbeta. TCRdb fed the immunoSEQ multiplex PCR reads into MiXCR, producing one record per CDR3 protein. The table records approximately 100,000 distinct CDR3 sequences, around 90% of them present only once. Peripheral blood CD8+ and CD4+ T cells were profiled by TCR beta sequencing. The TEMRA cells underwent FACS enrichment, while the CD8+ and CD4+ T cells underwent negative isolation.

The receptor was isolated from a human donor in good health. The material sequenced was CD4+ T cells from PBMCs. The V gene is TRBV30, the J gene TRBJ2-1; 7 positions agree with TRBD1. CDR3 in amino acids: CAWSVLQGIYNEQFF. CDR3 coding DNA: TGTGCCTGGAGTGTTTTACAGGGGATCTACAATGAGCAGTTCTTC.